What follows are 27 T cell receptor beta chains derived from one specimen sequenced in a study of cytomegalovirus exposure and HLA in healthy donors (dated by TCRdb to about 2017). Library preparation was by the immunoSEQ multiplex PCR assay. The multiplex PCR relied on a mix of 60 forward primers for TCR Vbeta segments and 13 reverse primers for TCR Jbeta segments. This is the immuneACCESS table as TCRdb keeps it, with only in-frame sequences that have V and J called. A part of the clones is gone; compared with another copy, unresolved V genes explain less than half, and the rest is unexplained. The sample has 180,000 or so clones on record, over 60% of them singletons. 5% to 8% of the sample belongs to the ten largest clones. The specimen was PBMCs. The receptor source for this set is a man in his forties in good health and CMV-seropositive.

The CDR3 DNA follows: TGTGCCAGCAGCCAAGTGGGCCTGACAGCCTCCTACGAGCAGTACTTC. This encodes CASSQVGLTASYEQYF. This chain connects TRBV16 to TRBJ2-5; D may be TRBD1 (5 bases). The closer fit of TRBJ2-7 to the DNA end suggests the J call may be wrong. This CDR3 spans 16 amino acids. CDR1 KGHSY and CDR2 FQNENV come from the germline V gene.

The chain couples TRBV11-2 to TRBJ2-7; 7 bases map to TRBD2. The CDR3 has 13 amino acids. V was clipped by 5 bases and J by 3 bases; unmatched bases: 4. Germline V gene data show CDR1 as SGHAT and CDR2 as FQNNGV. Here the CDR3 reads CASSPRGSYEQYF. CDR3 bases: TGTGCCAGCAGCCCTCGCGGGAGCTACGAGCAGTACTTC.

The V and J genes are TRBV27 and TRBJ2-5; 8 nucleotides match TRBD2. The tail of the sequence fits TRBJ2-7 better, so the J call may be wrong. CDR1 and CDR2 from the germline V gene are MNHEY and SMNVEV (reference sequence). This CDR3 spans 15 amino acids. CDR3 protein: CASSLRSGSTYEQYF. CDR3 coding DNA: TGTGCCAGCAGTTTAAGGAGCGGGAGTACCTACGAGCAGTACTTC.

This rearrangement joins TRBV25-1 to TRBJ1-5; D is ambiguous. V was clipped by 4 bases and J by 12 bases, with 16 bases between them. Germline assignment: CDR1 MGHDK and CDR2 SYGVNS. The CDR3 runs to 13 residues. The DNA for the CDR3 is TGTGCCAGCAGTGGAGGGTCTAGTAAGCGCCAGCATTTT. Its protein product is CASSGGSSKRQHF.

This clone was observed a few times. The rearrangement uses TRBV7-9 and TRBJ2-4, with 8 nucleotides matching TRBD2. The germline V gene encodes CDR1 SEHNR and CDR2 FQNEAQ (reference sequence). The CDR3 sequence is 15 residues long. The V gene end was trimmed by 4 bases and the J gene end by 1 base; junction bases not matched to a gene: 3. The DNA for the CDR3 is TGTGCCAGCAGCTCAACGGGGGGGGCCAAAAACATTCAGTACTTC. It is translated as CASSSTGGAKNIQYF.

The rearrangement links TRBV2 to TRBJ2-1, with D maybe TRBD1 (7 bases). Germline CDR1 is SNHLY and CDR2 is FYNNEI. The CDR3 is made up of 16 amino acids. V lost 4 bases and J 2 bases, leaving 15 bases between the germline ends. CDR3 residues: CASSGIGGTAYNEQFF. CDR3 sequence (DNA): TGTGCCAGCAGTGGGATTGGCGGGACAGCCTACAATGAGCAGTTCTTC.

This chain joins TRBV5-4 and TRBJ1-1; D ambiguous. Trimming stripped 1 base from V and 5 bases from J, with 12 bases between. The CDR3 loop spans 14 amino acids. In germline, CDR1 is SGHNT, CDR2 YYREEE (reference sequence). CDR3 residues: CASSLSSGETEAFF. The CDR3 DNA reads as TGTGCCAGCAGCTTGTCCTCGGGAGAAACTGAAGCTTTCTTT.

This clone appeared once. V and J are TRBV5-1 and TRBJ2-5, with TRBD1 identical over 7 bases. The DNA end favors TRBJ2-7, so the J call may be wrong. The CDR3 extends over 15 amino acids. Germline CDR1 and CDR2: SGHRS and YFSETQ. CDR3 region: CASSTRGTADSEQYF. The CDR3 DNA reads TGCGCCAGCAGCACCAGGGGGACCGCCGACTCCGAGCAGTACTTC.

The CDR3: CASSSTLDNEQFF. The CDR3 nucleotides are TGTGCCAGCTCGTCAACCTTAGACAATGAGCAGTTCTTC. The gene calls are TRBV18 and TRBJ2-1, with D uncertain. Germline V gives CDR1 KGHSH, CDR2 LQKENI. V lost 6 bases to trimming and J lost 5 bases, with 11 bases between them. The CDR3 length is 13 residues.

This clone was recorded only once. The sample holds other DNA sequences that translate to the same CDR3. CDR3 bases: TGTGCCAGCAGTGACAGGGGGAACACTGAAGCTTTCTTT. Protein sequence: CASSDRGNTEAFF. The chain is built from TRBV6-4 and TRBJ1-1, with a weak D call TRBD1 (5 bases). There are 13 residues in the CDR3. The V end lost 2 bases, the J end lost 1 base, and 5 bases lay between the germline ends. Per the germline V gene, CDR1 is MRHNA and CDR2 is SNTAGT.

The rearrangement uses TRBV18 and TRBJ2-5; tentatively, D is TRBD2 (6 bases). The closer fit of TRBJ2-7 to the DNA end suggests the J call may be wrong. The germline V gene encodes CDR1 KGHSH and CDR2 LQKENI. The CDR3 runs 17 residues. Here the CDR3 DNA reads TGTGCCAGCTCACCACCGGGAGGCGGAGGGTCATCCTACGAGCAGTACTTC. It specifies CASSPPGGGGSSYEQYF.

The chain recombines TRBV6-5 with TRBJ1-1; unclear D gene. V lost 5 bases, J lost 0 bases, and 7 bases lay in between. Germline loops: CDR1 MNHEY, CDR2 SVGAGI. This CDR3 comprises 13 residues. CDR3 DNA sequence: TGTGCCAGCAGTCAGACTCTGAACACTGAAGCTTTCTTT. Protein sequence: CASSQTLNTEAFF.

The rearrangement uses TRBV19 and TRBJ1-3, with D possibly TRBD1 on 6 matching bases. Germline-derived CDR1 and CDR2 are LNHDA and SQIVND (reference sequence). The V end lost 3 bases, the J end lost 8 bases, and 20 bases lay between the germline ends. The CDR3 extends over 16 amino acids. The CDR3 loop reads CASSIRGRDKFYTIYF. Written as DNA, the CDR3 is TGTGCCAGTAGTATTCGGGGCCGGGACAAATTTTACACCATATATTTT.

Only a few counts were recorded for this clone. This rearrangement joins TRBV7-9 to TRBJ2-3; tentatively, D is TRBD1 (7 bases). Trimming removed 4 bases at V and 6 bases at J, with 11 bases between. The CDR3 runs to 13 residues. Germline lookup yields CDR1 SEHNR and CDR2 FQNEAQ (reference sequence). The CDR3 DNA reads TGTGCCAGCAGCTCGTCAGGGGGGGATACGCAGTATTTT. Its protein product is CASSSSGGDTQYF.

Concerning this clone itself: The junction does not match germline at one end; this may be a read error. The gene calls are TRBV5-1 and TRBJ2-4; 8 nucleotides agree with TRBD2. Germline loops: CDR1 SGHRS, CDR2 YFSETQ. The CDR3 length is 14 residues. CDR3: CASTPGREGNSQYF. The CDR3 DNA reads TGCGCCAGCACCCCAGGACGGGAGGGGAACAGTCAGTACTTC.

The chain recombines TRBV5-6 with TRBJ2-7; TRBD2 might be the D (5 bases). Trimming cost V 4 bases and J 1 base, with 9 bases left between them. CDR1 and CDR2 from the germline V gene are SGHDT and YYEEEE. There are 13 residues in the CDR3. This CDR3 reads CASSPGISYEQYF. Written as DNA, the CDR3 is TGTGCCAGCAGCCCGGGGATTTCCTACGAGCAGTACTTC.

The V and J genes are TRBV30 and TRBJ2-6; D possibly corresponds to TRBD1 (5 bases). Per the germline V gene, CDR1 is GTSNPN and CDR2 is SVGIG (reference sequence). The CDR3 totals 14 residues. The germline V and J ends were trimmed by 7 bases and 0 bases, with 10 bases remaining between them. The CDR3 nucleotides are TGTGCCTCGGACACCCGCTCTGGGGCCAACGTCCTGACTTTC. Translated: CASDTRSGANVLTF.

This rearrangement joins TRBV6-1 to TRBJ1-2; D unresolved. Trimming removed 5 bases at V and 7 bases at J, with 14 bases between. CDR1 is MNHNS and CDR2 is SASEGT in the germline V gene. CDR3 length: 13 amino acids. CDR3 nucleotides: TGTGCCAGCAGTCCCCTTGACATAGGTGGCTACACCTTC. This sequence encodes CASSPLDIGGYTF.

The gene calls are TRBV7-2 and TRBJ2-3; TRBD2 agrees at 8 bases. This CDR3 has 17 amino acids. The germline CDR1 and CDR2 sequences are SGHTA and FQGNSA. The ends lost 1 base at V and 7 bases at J; junction bases unmatched: 13. The CDR3 DNA is TGTGCCAGCAGCTTAGGGGTCGCTGCGGGGGGTGGGTATACGCAGTATTTT. The encoded protein is CASSLGVAAGGGYTQYF.

The V call is TRBV5-1, the J call TRBJ2-5; D not certain. V lost 0 bases to trimming and J lost 5 bases, with 11 bases between them. The CDR3 is made up of 14 amino acids. Per germline, CDR1 SGHRS and CDR2 YFSETQ. The CDR3 loop is CASSLGRSRETQYF. The CDR3 coding sequence is TGCGCCAGCAGCTTGGGGCGGAGCCGGGAGACCCAGTACTTC.

This chain uses TRBV29-1 with TRBJ1-1; TRBD1 might be the D (5 bases). Trimming shortened V by 0 bases and J by 1 base, and 9 bases separated the two germline ends. The length of the CDR3 is 14 residues. Per germline, CDR1 SQVTM and CDR2 ANQGSEA. The CDR3 bases are TGCAGCGTTGAAGAGGGTACAGGGAACACTGAAGCTTTCTTT. It yields the protein CSVEEGTGNTEAFF.

This clone has only a few counts. This sequence joins TRBV7-8 and TRBJ2-1, with TRBD2 matching over 9 bases. Germline assignment: CDR1 SGHVS and CDR2 FQNEAQ. This CDR3 region has 16 residues. The V and J ends lost 2 bases and 6 bases, in that order; junction bases with no gene match: 8. CDR3 sequence reads: CASSLTSGQTPNEQFF. In DNA, the CDR3 is TGTGCCAGCAGCTTAACTAGCGGGCAAACCCCCAATGAGCAGTTCTTC.

The chain has TRBV5-1 and TRBJ2-3; D is unclear. The V gene lost 1 base and the J gene lost 9 bases, with 12 bases spanning the gap. In germline, CDR1 is SGHRS, CDR2 YFSETQ. The CDR3 runs to 13 residues. The DNA for the CDR3 is TGCGCCAGCAGCTTGTCTGGTCGTGAGACGCAGTATTTT. Its translation is CASSLSGRETQYF.

This sequence joins TRBV5-1 and TRBJ2-3; D is undetermined. This CDR3 contains 15 residues. Trimming shortened V by 5 bases and J by 0 bases, and 13 bases separated the two germline ends. In germline, CDR1 is SGHRS, CDR2 YFSETQ. The CDR3, as DNA: TGCGCCAGCAGATACGGAATAGCTAGCACAGATACGCAGTATTTT. Its translation is CASRYGIASTDTQYF.

The gene calls are TRBV11-3 and TRBJ2-2, with TRBD1 as a possible D gene (6 bases). This CDR3 is 14 amino acids long. V was pared by 5 bases and J by 9 bases, with 16 bases between. The germline CDR1 and CDR2 sequences are SGHNT and YENEEA. CDR3 sequence reads: CASSRMGAGWELFF. The CDR3 DNA sequence: TGTGCCAGCAGCCGGATGGGGGCGGGTTGGGAGCTGTTTTTT.

The V and J genes are TRBV30 and TRBJ1-4, with 7 bases identical to TRBD1. V shed 8 bases and J 4 bases; nucleotides not matched to a gene: 7. CDR1 and CDR2 from the germline V gene are GTSNPN and SVGIG (reference sequence). This CDR3 has 13 residues. DNA of the CDR3: TGTGCCGGGACCGGGACAGATAATGAAAAACTGTTTTTT. Translated, it gives CAGTGTDNEKLFF.

This chain connects TRBV12-5 to TRBJ2-7; 11 bases are shared with TRBD1. Trimming removed 3 bases from V and 5 bases from J; junction bases left unmatched: 9. The germline gives CDR1 LGHNT, CDR2 FRNRAP. The CDR3 runs to 16 residues. The CDR3 DNA reads TGTGCTAGTGGTTTTTCACCCGGGACAGGGGGACACGAGCAGTACTTC. Translated: CASGFSPGTGGHEQYF.